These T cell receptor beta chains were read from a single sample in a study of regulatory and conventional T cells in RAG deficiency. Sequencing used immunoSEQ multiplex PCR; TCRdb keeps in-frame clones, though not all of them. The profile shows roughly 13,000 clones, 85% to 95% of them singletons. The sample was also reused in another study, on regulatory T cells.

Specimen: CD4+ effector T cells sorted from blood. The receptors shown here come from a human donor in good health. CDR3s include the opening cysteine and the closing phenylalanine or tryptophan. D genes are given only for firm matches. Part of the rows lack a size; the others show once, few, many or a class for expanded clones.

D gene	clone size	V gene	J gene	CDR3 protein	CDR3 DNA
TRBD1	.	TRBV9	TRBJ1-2	CASTRDSYGYTF	TGTGCCAGCACTCGGGACAGCTATGGCTACACCTTC
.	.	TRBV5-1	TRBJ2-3	CASSPSRTAIDTDTQYF	TGCGCCAGCAGCCCCTCCCGGACAGCGATCGACACAGATACGCAGTATTTT
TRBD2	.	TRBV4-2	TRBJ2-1	CASSPGTSGDLEQFF	TGTGCCAGCAGCCCTGGGACTAGCGGGGACCTTGAGCAGTTCTTC
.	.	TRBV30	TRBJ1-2	CAWMQGNYGYTF	TGTGCCTGGATGCAGGGGAACTATGGCTACACCTTC
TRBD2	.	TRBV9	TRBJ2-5	CASSPTSGGAQETQYF	TGTGCCAGCAGCCCAACTAGCGGGGGGGCCCAAGAGACCCAGTACTTC
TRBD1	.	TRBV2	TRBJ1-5	CASQQGIPQPQHF	TGTGCCAGCCAACAGGGGATTCCTCAGCCCCAGCATTTT
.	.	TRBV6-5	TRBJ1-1	CASSYGTVNQNTEAFF	TGTGCCAGCAGTTACGGAACAGTAAATCAGAACACTGAAGCTTTCTTT
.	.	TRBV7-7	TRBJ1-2	CASSLAWDGYTF	TGTGCTAGCAGCTTAGCTTGGGATGGCTACACCTTC
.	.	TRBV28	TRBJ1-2	CASSPSGENYGYTF	TGTGCCAGCAGTCCCTCTGGGGAGAACTATGGCTACACCTTC
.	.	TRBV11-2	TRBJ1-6	CASSSVADSPLHF	TGTGCCAGCTCCTCGGTGGCAGATTCACCCCTCCACTTT
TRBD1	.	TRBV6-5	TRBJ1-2	CASSSQGAGGYTF	TGTGCCAGCAGTTCACAGGGGGCCGGTGGCTACACCTTC
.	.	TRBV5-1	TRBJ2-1	CASSLVGSSYNEQFF	TGCGCCAGCAGCTTGGTTGGGAGCTCCTACAATGAGCAGTTCTTC
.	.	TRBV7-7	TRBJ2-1	CASSLDQENEQFF	TGTGCTAGCAGCTTAGACCAGGAGAATGAGCAGTTCTTC
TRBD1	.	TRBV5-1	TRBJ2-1	CASSSSQGAGEQFF	TGCGCCAGCAGCTCTTCACAGGGGGCCGGTGAGCAGTTCTTC
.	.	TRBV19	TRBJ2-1	CASSIAAGIFYNEQFF	TGTGCCAGTAGTATAGCAGCGGGTATTTTCTACAATGAGCAGTTCTTC
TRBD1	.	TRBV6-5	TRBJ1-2	CASRPPGGRLYGYTF	TGTGCCAGCAGACCCCCAGGGGGCCGTTTATATGGCTACACCTTC
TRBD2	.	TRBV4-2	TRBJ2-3	CASSLSGGSASTDTQYF	TGTGCCAGCAGTCTGAGCGGGGGATCAGCTAGCACAGATACGCAGTATTTT
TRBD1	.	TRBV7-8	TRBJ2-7	CASSGRQGAYEQYF	TGTGCCAGCAGCGGCAGACAGGGTGCATACGAGCAGTACTTC
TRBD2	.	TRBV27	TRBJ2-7	CASSFREGTYEQYF	TGTGCCAGCAGTTTCCGGGAGGGCACCTACGAGCAGTACTTC
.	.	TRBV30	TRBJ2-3	CASSGLTGRTDTQYF	TGTGCCTCATCAGGACTCACGGGCCGCACAGATACGCAGTATTTT
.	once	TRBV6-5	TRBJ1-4	CASRERNEKLFF	TGTGCCAGCAGGGAACGAAATGAAAAACTGTTTTTT
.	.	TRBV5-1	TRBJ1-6	CASSLDGTYNSPLHF	TGCGCCAGCAGCTTGGACGGCACCTATAATTCACCCCTCCACTTT
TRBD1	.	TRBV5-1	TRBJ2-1	CASSPLQGAWGNEQFF	TGCGCCAGCAGTCCGTTACAGGGGGCTTGGGGCAATGAGCAGTTCTTC
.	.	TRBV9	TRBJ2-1	CASSQRGGSYNEQFF	TGTGCCAGCAGCCAGAGGGGGGGCTCCTACAATGAGCAGTTCTTC
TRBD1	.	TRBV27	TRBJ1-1	CASSRPGQANTEAFF	TGTGCCAGCAGCAGGCCGGGACAGGCGAACACTGAAGCTTTCTTT
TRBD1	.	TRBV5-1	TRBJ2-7	CASRSGTGGSEQYF	TGCGCCAGCAGATCCGGGACAGGGGGCTCCGAGCAGTACTTC
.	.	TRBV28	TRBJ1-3	CASSLGGYAGNTIYF	TGTGCCAGCAGTTTAGGGGGTTACGCTGGAAACACCATATATTTT
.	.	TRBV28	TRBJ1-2	CASTPVQRTLYGYTF	TGTGCCAGCACCCCCGTTCAGCGTACCCTATATGGCTACACCTTC